These T cell receptor beta chains were read from a single sample in a study of T-cell memory formation after mild COVID-19. TCRdb re-called the 5' RACE reads with MiXCR, one entry per CDR3 protein. The data show 280,000 or so distinct CDR3 sequences, approximately 8% seen once. The sample consisted of PBMCs or a T cell subset sorted from them (not recorded which). These receptors were taken from a man aged 18 to 29 who had mild COVID-19 (a few samples of this study predate the infection). Cell type and time point are not known. The CDR3 runs from the conserved cysteine through the conserved F or W. A D gene is named only where the DNA matches it firmly. Size tells how often a clone was seen (once, few, many) or the class of an expanded clone, and some rows leave it out.

D gene: TRBD1; clone size: many; J gene: TRBJ1-2; V gene: TRBV20-1; CDR3 length: 13; CDR3 DNA: TGCAGTGCTACATCCGGGACAGGATCCGGCTACACCTTC; CDR3 protein: CSATSGTGSGYTF
D gene: TRBD1; clone size: few; J gene: TRBJ1-2; V gene: TRBV7-2; CDR3 length: 15; CDR3 DNA: TGTGCCAGCAGCTTGGAGGGGGCAGGGAACTATGGCTACACCTTC; CDR3 protein: CASSLEGAGNYGYTF
D gene: TRBD2; clone size: .; J gene: TRBJ2-5; V gene: TRBV9; CDR3 length: 16; CDR3 DNA: TGTGCCAGCAGCGTCGCGTGGGGCGGGAGTGGAGAGACCCAGTACTTC; CDR3 protein: CASSVAWGGSGETQYF
D gene: TRBD1; clone size: few; J gene: TRBJ1-2; V gene: TRBV4-3; CDR3 length: 17; CDR3 DNA: TGCGCCAGCAGCCAAGGGTTAGGACAGGGAGCTAACTATGGCTACACCTTC; CDR3 protein: CASSQGLGQGANYGYTF
D gene: TRBD2; clone size: .; J gene: TRBJ2-5; V gene: TRBV5-6; CDR3 length: 18; CDR3 DNA: TGTGCCAGCAGTTCTGGACCAGCGGGGGGACTGGCACAAGAGACCCAGTACTTC; CDR3 protein: CASSSGPAGGLAQETQYF
D gene: .; clone size: .; J gene: TRBJ2-3; V gene: TRBV3-1; CDR3 length: 13; CDR3 DNA: TGTGCCAGCCGGTGGGGTGGCGCAGATACGCAGTATTTT; CDR3 protein: CASRWGGADTQYF
D gene: TRBD1; clone size: .; J gene: TRBJ1-5; V gene: TRBV29-1; CDR3 length: 13; CDR3 DNA: TGCAGCGTGGGACAGGGGGTACGGCAGCCCCAGCATTTT; CDR3 protein: CSVGQGVRQPQHF
D gene: TRBD1; clone size: .; J gene: TRBJ2-6; V gene: TRBV7-2; CDR3 length: 17; CDR3 DNA: TGTGCCAGCAGCTTACTTGGACAGGGATCGCTTGCCAACGTCCTGACTTTC; CDR3 protein: CASSLLGQGSLANVLTF
D gene: .; clone size: .; J gene: TRBJ2-3; V gene: TRBV19; CDR3 length: 16; CDR3 DNA: TGTGCCAGTAGTCCCCAGAGCGGGTTGAGTACAGATACGCAGTATTTT; CDR3 protein: CASSPQSGLSTDTQYF
D gene: .; clone size: few; J gene: TRBJ1-2; V gene: TRBV20-1; CDR3 length: 12; CDR3 DNA: TGCAGTGCTGGGCTTATTAACTATGGCTACACCTTC; CDR3 protein: CSAGLINYGYTF
D gene: TRBD2; clone size: .; J gene: TRBJ2-2; V gene: TRBV10-3; CDR3 length: 13; CDR3 DNA: TGTGCCATCGGGGGGGGTCCCACCGGGGAGCTGTTTTTT; CDR3 protein: CAIGGGPTGELFF
D gene: TRBD1; clone size: .; J gene: TRBJ2-1; V gene: TRBV29-1; CDR3 length: 12; CDR3 DNA: TGCAGCGCCGTGACAGGGGACAATGAGCAGTTCTTC; CDR3 protein: CSAVTGDNEQFF
D gene: TRBD1; clone size: few; J gene: TRBJ2-7; V gene: TRBV5-4; CDR3 length: 15; CDR3 DNA: TGTGCCAGCAGCCGGCCGGGAACAGGGGGCTTCGAGCAGTACTTC; CDR3 protein: CASSRPGTGGFEQYF
D gene: .; clone size: many; J gene: TRBJ2-3; V gene: TRBV5-1; CDR3 length: 14; CDR3 DNA: TGCGCCAGCAGCACGCATCTGGGGCCAGATACGCAGTATTTT; CDR3 protein: CASSTHLGPDTQYF
D gene: .; clone size: few; J gene: TRBJ2-2; V gene: TRBV2; CDR3 length: 11; CDR3 DNA: TGTGCCAGCAGTTGGACGGGGGAGCTGTTTTTT; CDR3 protein: CASSWTGELFF
D gene: TRBD2; clone size: .; J gene: TRBJ2-3; V gene: TRBV6-5; CDR3 length: 13; CDR3 DNA: TGTGCCAGCAGCCCGGGGGGGCCGAGTACGCAGTATTTT; CDR3 protein: CASSPGGPSTQYF
D gene: TRBD1; clone size: .; J gene: TRBJ2-7; V gene: TRBV20-1; CDR3 length: 14; CDR3 DNA: TGCAGTGCTAGAGTTCGGGACAGGGGTTCCGAGCAGTACTTC; CDR3 protein: CSARVRDRGSEQYF
D gene: .; clone size: .; J gene: TRBJ2-7; V gene: TRBV7-9; CDR3 length: 12; CDR3 DNA: TGTGCCAGCAGCCAGCGGTGGGGAGAGCAGTACTTC; CDR3 protein: CASSQRWGEQYF
D gene: .; clone size: many; J gene: TRBJ2-3; V gene: TRBV12-3/TRBV12-4; CDR3 length: 11; CDR3 DNA: TGTGCCAGCAGTTTGGCGAATGCGCAGTATTTT; CDR3 protein: CASSLANAQYF
D gene: .; clone size: few; J gene: TRBJ1-5; V gene: TRBV6-5; CDR3 length: 15; CDR3 DNA: TGTGCCAGCAGCAAGATAAACACCCCGGGTCAGCCCCAGCATTTT; CDR3 protein: CASSKINTPGQPQHF
D gene: TRBD2; clone size: .; J gene: TRBJ2-1; V gene: TRBV20-1; CDR3 length: 14; CDR3 DNA: TGCAGTGCCGCAGCGGGGGGGGCCTACAATGAGCAGTTCTTC; CDR3 protein: CSAAAGGAYNEQFF
D gene: .; clone size: .; J gene: TRBJ2-5; V gene: TRBV7-3; CDR3 length: 14; CDR3 DNA: TGTGCCAGCAGCTTATACGTAGGGGGAGAGACCCAGTACTTC; CDR3 protein: CASSLYVGGETQYF
D gene: TRBD2; clone size: many; J gene: TRBJ2-7; V gene: TRBV4-3; CDR3 length: 15; CDR3 DNA: TGCGCCAGCAGCCAAGACCCTAGCGGAGGCTACGAGCAGTACTTC; CDR3 protein: CASSQDPSGGYEQYF
D gene: .; clone size: few; J gene: TRBJ1-6; V gene: TRBV6-1; CDR3 length: 14; CDR3 DNA: TGTGCCAGCAGCGCGGACACCGTTTACTCACCCCTCCACTTT; CDR3 protein: CASSADTVYSPLHF
D gene: .; clone size: .; J gene: TRBJ2-3; V gene: TRBV15; CDR3 length: 17; CDR3 DNA: TGTGCCACCAGCAAGGCTGGGTCAGGGATCAGCACAGATACGCAGTATTTT; CDR3 protein: CATSKAGSGISTDTQYF
D gene: .; clone size: .; J gene: TRBJ1-1; V gene: TRBV7-9; CDR3 length: 14; CDR3 DNA: TGTGCCAGCAGCTTAGATCTCGAGGGCACTGAAGCTTTCTTT; CDR3 protein: CASSLDLEGTEAFF
D gene: .; clone size: many; J gene: TRBJ2-1; V gene: TRBV12-3/TRBV12-4; CDR3 length: 15; CDR3 DNA: TGTGCCAGTACCCCCGTAGGGGGTTCCCACCGTGAGCAGTTCTTC; CDR3 protein: CASTPVGGSHREQFF
D gene: .; clone size: few; J gene: TRBJ2-1; V gene: TRBV6-2/TRBV6-3; CDR3 length: 13; CDR3 DNA: TGTGCCAGCAGTTACGACGAATACAATGAGCAGTTCTTC; CDR3 protein: CASSYDEYNEQFF
D gene: TRBD1; clone size: many; J gene: TRBJ1-4; V gene: TRBV29-1; CDR3 length: 14; CDR3 DNA: TGCAGCGTTGGGACGGGACAGGGCGATGAAAAACTGTTTTTT; CDR3 protein: CSVGTGQGDEKLFF
D gene: .; clone size: few; J gene: TRBJ1-3; V gene: TRBV7-9; CDR3 length: 15; CDR3 DNA: TGTGCCAGCAGCTTAACAGGTTACTCTGGAAACACCATATATTTT; CDR3 protein: CASSLTGYSGNTIYF
D gene: .; clone size: .; J gene: TRBJ1-2; V gene: TRBV20-1; CDR3 length: 11; CDR3 DNA: TGCAGTGCTCAGGGACGCTATGGCTACACCTTC; CDR3 protein: CSAQGRYGYTF
D gene: .; clone size: .; J gene: TRBJ2-5; V gene: TRBV7-3; CDR3 length: 15; CDR3 DNA: TGTGCCAGCAGCTTGGGGCGGGGCCCTCAAGAGACCCAGTACTTC; CDR3 protein: CASSLGRGPQETQYF
D gene: .; clone size: many; J gene: TRBJ1-6; V gene: TRBV5-5; CDR3 length: 15; CDR3 DNA: TGTGCCAGCAGCTTGGAGCCTAAAGGTGGTTCACCCCTCCACTTT; CDR3 protein: CASSLEPKGGSPLHF
D gene: .; clone size: few; J gene: TRBJ2-3; V gene: TRBV15; CDR3 length: 17; CDR3 DNA: TGTGCCACCAGCAGAGATCGGGAGAGAATGAGAACAGATACGCAGTATTTT; CDR3 protein: CATSRDRERMRTDTQYF
D gene: .; clone size: few; J gene: TRBJ2-5; V gene: TRBV3-1; CDR3 length: 16; CDR3 DNA: TGTGCCAGCAGCCAAGAGTACCGGGACCCACATGAGACCCAGTACTTC; CDR3 protein: CASSQEYRDPHETQYF
D gene: .; clone size: many; J gene: TRBJ1-1; V gene: TRBV6-5; CDR3 length: 14; CDR3 DNA: TGTGCCAGCAGTTGGACGAACCAGAACACTGAAGCTTTCTTT; CDR3 protein: CASSWTNQNTEAFF
D gene: TRBD1; clone size: .; J gene: TRBJ2-1; V gene: TRBV12-3/TRBV12-4; CDR3 length: 13; CDR3 DNA: TGTGCCAGCAGTTTGGACAGGCCCAATGAGCAGTTCTTC; CDR3 protein: CASSLDRPNEQFF
D gene: TRBD1; clone size: .; J gene: TRBJ1-4; V gene: TRBV18; CDR3 length: 13; CDR3 DNA: TGTGCCAGCTCGCCCCAGGGGGATGAAAAACTGTTTTTT; CDR3 protein: CASSPQGDEKLFF
D gene: TRBD1; clone size: many; J gene: TRBJ1-1; V gene: TRBV20-1; CDR3 length: 13; CDR3 DNA: TGCAGTGCTGCCGGGACAGGGGGCGGTGAAGCTTTCTTT; CDR3 protein: CSAAGTGGGEAFF
D gene: .; clone size: few; J gene: TRBJ2-5; V gene: TRBV3-1; CDR3 length: 15; CDR3 DNA: TGTGCCAGCAGCTTACCGGGGGTCGGCCAAGAGACCCAGTACTTC; CDR3 protein: CASSLPGVGQETQYF
D gene: .; clone size: .; J gene: TRBJ2-5; V gene: TRBV4-1; CDR3 length: 14; CDR3 DNA: TGCGCCAGCAGCCAAGATTCCTACCAAGAGACCCAGTACTTC; CDR3 protein: CASSQDSYQETQYF
D gene: .; clone size: .; J gene: TRBJ2-1; V gene: TRBV11-2; CDR3 length: 14; CDR3 DNA: TGTGCCAGCAGCCCGTTCGATGGGGACAATGAGCAGTTCTTC; CDR3 protein: CASSPFDGDNEQFF
D gene: TRBD2; clone size: .; J gene: TRBJ2-3; V gene: TRBV5-1; CDR3 length: 16; CDR3 DNA: TGCGCCAGCAGCTTTCCAGCGACGGGGGGGCCGGATACGCAGTATTTT; CDR3 protein: CASSFPATGGPDTQYF
D gene: .; clone size: few; J gene: TRBJ2-5; V gene: TRBV7-6; CDR3 length: 13; CDR3 DNA: TGTGCCAGCAGACCTACCGCAGAAGAGACCCAGTACTTC; CDR3 protein: CASRPTAEETQYF
D gene: .; clone size: few; J gene: TRBJ2-3; V gene: TRBV7-3; CDR3 length: 15; CDR3 DNA: TGTGCCAGCAGCTTAAATGCGGGGAGCACAGATACGCAGTATTTT; CDR3 protein: CASSLNAGSTDTQYF
D gene: .; clone size: few; J gene: TRBJ2-3; V gene: TRBV5-1; CDR3 length: 14; CDR3 DNA: TGCGCCAGCAGCTTGGCGAGTACCGCAGATACGCAGTATTTT; CDR3 protein: CASSLASTADTQYF
D gene: TRBD2; clone size: few; J gene: TRBJ2-5; V gene: TRBV7-2; CDR3 length: 16; CDR3 DNA: TGTGCCAGCAGCTTAGGGGTAGCGGGGGAGCAAGAGACCCAGTACTTC; CDR3 protein: CASSLGVAGEQETQYF
D gene: TRBD1; clone size: few; J gene: TRBJ1-1; V gene: TRBV6-2/TRBV6-3; CDR3 length: 14; CDR3 DNA: TGTGCCAGCAGCAGCCTACAGGGGCGAACTGAAGCTTTCTTT; CDR3 protein: CASSSLQGRTEAFF
D gene: .; clone size: few; J gene: TRBJ2-1; V gene: TRBV20-1; CDR3 length: 16; CDR3 DNA: TGCAGTGCTAGGGTTTTTCGGGGGCGCGTCTCTCATGAGCAGTTCTTC; CDR3 protein: CSARVFRGRVSHEQFF
D gene: .; clone size: few; J gene: TRBJ2-5; V gene: TRBV2; CDR3 length: 12; CDR3 DNA: TGTGCCAGCAGCAAGCCTCGGGAGACCCAGTACTTC; CDR3 protein: CASSKPRETQYF
D gene: .; clone size: few; J gene: TRBJ1-2; V gene: TRBV20-1; CDR3 length: 12; CDR3 DNA: TGCAGTGCTAAGGACAGAGCATATGGCTACACCTTC; CDR3 protein: CSAKDRAYGYTF
D gene: .; clone size: few; J gene: TRBJ2-5; V gene: TRBV29-1; CDR3 length: 13; CDR3 DNA: TGCAGCGCTCGCCTGAAAGTAGCGAAGACCCAGTACTTC; CDR3 protein: CSARLKVAKTQYF
D gene: .; clone size: few; J gene: TRBJ1-1; V gene: TRBV4-3; CDR3 length: 13; CDR3 DNA: TGCGCCAGCAGCCAAGACTCGCGGGGGGCCGCTTTCTTT; CDR3 protein: CASSQDSRGAAFF
D gene: .; clone size: .; J gene: TRBJ1-3; V gene: TRBV3-1; CDR3 length: 13; CDR3 DNA: TGTGCCAGCAGCCAAACCTCTGGAAACACCATATATTTT; CDR3 protein: CASSQTSGNTIYF